A single sample is the source of the 23 T cell receptor beta chains below, sequenced in a study of blood T cell repertoires in COVID-19. Generated by immunoSEQ multiplex PCR, the TCRdb table keeps only in-frame clones and is missing some. The sample includes roughly 140,000 clones, about 90% of them seen just once. Material: peripheral blood. Every receptor here comes from a woman aged 50 to 65 with acute or convalescent COVID-19.

Points on this clone: Distinct nucleotide sequences in the sample also encode this CDR3. The genes are TRBV5-4 and TRBJ1-2, with a weak D call TRBD1 (6 bases). The CDR3 is 13 residues long. Germline V gene lookup returns CDR1 SGHNT and CDR2 YYREEE (reference sequence). The V gene lost 2 bases and the J gene lost 2 bases, with 7 bases spanning the gap. CDR3 residues: CASSLQGNYGYTF. Here the CDR3 DNA reads TGTGCCAGCAGCTTACAGGGCAACTATGGCTACACCTTC.

The V gene is TRBV19, the J gene TRBJ1-2, with 8 bases matching TRBD1. The CDR3 has 15 residues. V lost 8 bases, J lost 1 base, and 9 bases stayed unmatched. Germline CDR1 is LNHDA and CDR2 is SQIVND (reference sequence). Written as DNA, the CDR3 is TGTGCCAGTGGGAGGACAGGGAACTTTAACTATGGCTACACCTTC. Its translation is CASGRTGNFNYGYTF. Together with reference TRBV19 and TRBJ1-2, the CDR3 gives the full variable domain: DGGITQSPKYLFRKEGQNVTLSCEQNLNHDAMYWYRQDPGQGLRLIYYSQIVNDFQKGDIAEGYSVSREKKESFPLTVTSAQKNPTAFYLCASGRTGNFNYGYTFGSGTRLTVV.

The chain carries TRBV19 and TRBJ2-1; D not certain. Trimming took off 8 bases at V and 6 bases at J, with 20 bases between the two ends. This CDR3 comprises 15 residues. Germline lookup yields CDR1 LNHDA and CDR2 SQIVND (reference sequence). The CDR3 bases are TGTGCCAGTGGTCCGGGTGCGGTAATTCTCAATGAGCAGTTCTTC. It yields the protein CASGPGAVILNEQFF.

This clone showed up just once. J is TRBJ2-7 and V is TRBV10-3, with 14 nucleotides matching TRBD2. V gave up 7 bases and J gave up 5 bases; unmatched junction bases: 10. The CDR3 has 16 residues. The germline CDR1 and CDR2 sequences are ENHRY and SYGVKD. The CDR3 DNA reads TGTGCCATCAAGAAGACTAGCGGGGGGGCGTTGGACGAGCAGTACTTC. It specifies CAIKKTSGGALDEQYF.

The chain uses TRBV7-3 and TRBJ2-3; 13 bases match TRBD2. The CDR3 runs to 16 residues. The ends lost 4 bases at V and 1 base at J; junction bases unmatched: 2. Germline lookup yields CDR1 SGHTA and CDR2 FQGTGA. DNA of the CDR3: TGTGCCAGCAGCTCCGGGACTAGCGGGGGCACAGATACGCAGTATTTT. It encodes CASSSGTSGGTDTQYF.

The CDR3: CASSLITSYEQYF. CDR3 sequence (DNA): TGTGCCAGCAGCTTAATCACATCCTACGAGCAGTACTTC. The V call is TRBV7-9, the J call TRBJ2-7; D call uncertain. Trimming cost V 2 bases and J 1 base, with 6 bases left between them. This CDR3 contains 13 residues. Germline CDR1 reads SEHNR; CDR2 reads FQNEAQ (reference sequence).

This clone is a singleton in its sample. The V call is TRBV5-1, the J call TRBJ2-7; 9 bases are shared with TRBD2. This CDR3 is 17 amino acids long. CDR1 and CDR2 (germline): SGHRS, YFSETQ. The V segment lost 4 bases and the J segment 2 bases; nucleotides outside the gene matches: 13. CDR3 coding DNA: TGCGCCAGCAGCCGGGGTGGCGGGGGGGCCTCCGCCTACGAGCAGTACTTC. As protein: CASSRGGGGASAYEQYF.

In DNA, the CDR3 is TGCGCCAGCAGCCAACAGGGTGAAGCTTTCTTT. It encodes CASSQQGEAFF. The chain combines TRBV5-1 with TRBJ1-1, with TRBD1 as a possible D gene (6 bases). CDR1 and CDR2 (germline): SGHRS, YFSETQ. The CDR3 sequence is 11 residues long. Trimming left V 4 bases short and J 7 bases short, with 8 bases between.

This clone was counted once. This sequence joins TRBV5-4 and TRBJ2-1; a weak D match, TRBD1 (5 bases). This CDR3 has 16 amino acids. Germline CDR1 SGHNT, CDR2 YYREEE (reference sequence). The germline V and J ends were trimmed by 4 bases and 8 bases, with 22 bases remaining between them. CDR3 protein: CASSPNIDPQGDEQFF. CDR3 bases: TGTGCCAGCAGCCCTAATATAGATCCTCAGGGCGATGAGCAGTTCTTC.

The CDR3 DNA is TGTGCCAGCAGTAGCGGGGAAGCGGGTGAAAAACTGTTTTTT. Protein: CASSSGEAGEKLFF. The V call is TRBV6-5, the J call TRBJ1-4; D unresolved. The CDR3 has 14 residues. The V gene lost 5 bases and the J gene lost 7 bases, with 14 bases spanning the gap. The V gene's germline CDR1 is MNHEY and CDR2 SVGAGI.

This chain uses TRBV3-1 (or the pseudogene TRBV3-2) with TRBJ1-5; D remains unclear. The CDR3 is 13 amino acids. Trimming left V 4 bases short and J 6 bases short, with 10 bases between. CDR1 is LGHDT, CDR2 YNNKEL, per germline (reference sequence). CDR3 coding DNA: TGTGCCAGCAGCCCCCAAAGTAGTCAGCCCCAGCATTTT. Its translation is CASSPQSSQPQHF.

Remarks on this clone: The junction departs from germline at one end; a sequencing error may be responsible. The chain links TRBV10-3 to TRBJ1-1, with D hard to call. The CDR3 extends over 12 amino acids. Germline CDR1 reads ENHRY; CDR2 reads SYGVKD. The CDR3, as DNA: TGCGTGGCAACTGACATGAACACTGAAGCTTTCTTT. Translation: CVATDMNTEAFF.

The chain recombines TRBV5-4 with TRBJ2-1; D perhaps matches TRBD1 (5 bases). The V end lost 0 bases, the J end lost 8 bases, and 6 bases lay between the germline ends. The CDR3 has 12 amino acids. The V gene's germline CDR1 is SGHNT and CDR2 YYREEE (reference sequence). CDR3: CASSLVGDEQFF. The CDR3, as DNA: TGTGCCAGCAGCTTGGTAGGGGATGAGCAGTTCTTC.

The rearrangement links TRBV27 to TRBJ1-6; possibly TRBD1 for D (6 bases). The CDR3 is 14 residues long. With 2 bases removed from V and 10 bases from J, the gap between germline ends came to 12 bases. The V gene's germline CDR1 is MNHEY and CDR2 SMNVEV (reference sequence). CDR3 amino acids: CASSLGAGVSPLHF. The DNA of the CDR3 is TGTGCCAGCAGTTTAGGGGCAGGGGTCTCACCCCTCCACTTT.

The rearrangement links TRBV5-4 to TRBJ2-5, with D perhaps matching TRBD1 (6 bases). The V end was cut by 4 bases, the J end by 2 bases, with 21 bases between. The length of the CDR3 is 17 residues. Germline loops: CDR1 SGHNT, CDR2 YYREEE (reference sequence). In nucleotides, the CDR3 is TGTGCCAGCAGCCCCAACCGAAGACAGGCCTTTCAAGAGACCCAGTACTTC. Its protein is CASSPNRRQAFQETQYF.

The rearrangement links TRBV6-1 to TRBJ2-7; D gene uncertain. Trimming took off 1 base at V and 6 bases at J, with 10 bases between the two ends. CDR3 length: 13 residues. Per germline, CDR1 MNHNS and CDR2 SASEGT. The CDR3 DNA reads as TGTGCCAGCAGTGAAGTCCTCCGCGGCGAGCAGTACTTC. It specifies CASSEVLRGEQYF.

In nucleotides, the CDR3 is TGTGCCTGGAGCCACGGACAGGGGGGCCACGAGCAGTACTTC. Amino acids: CAWSHGQGGHEQYF. The chain couples TRBV30 to TRBJ2-7; 10 nucleotides line up with TRBD1. Germline V gene sequence: CDR1 GTSNPN, CDR2 SVGIG (reference sequence). CDR3 length: 14 residues. Losses at the gene ends were 3 bases for V and 5 bases for J; bases not matched to a gene: 7.

About this clone: Other DNA variants within this sample encode the same CDR3. The chain employs TRBV18 and TRBJ1-1; maybe TRBD1 (6 bases). CDR3 length: 14 residues. The germline V and J ends were trimmed by 3 bases and 2 bases, with 10 bases remaining between them. Germline V gene data show CDR1 as KGHSH and CDR2 as LQKENI. CDR3 loop: CASSPDRVNTEAFF. The CDR3 region has the DNA TGTGCCAGCTCACCGGACAGAGTAAACACTGAAGCTTTCTTT.

The J gene is TRBJ1-1, the V gene TRBV6-1; 11 bases match TRBD1. The germline V gene encodes CDR1 MNHNS and CDR2 SASEGT. Trimming removed 4 bases from V and 4 bases from J; junction bases left unmatched: 8. CDR3 length: 16 residues. As DNA, the CDR3 is TGTGCCAGCAGTGTTGGACAGGGGGCATCGGGCACTGAAGCTTTCTTT. Its translation: CASSVGQGASGTEAFF.

This chain links TRBV5-5 with TRBJ2-5, with 10 bases matching TRBD1. Germline CDR1 reads SGHKS; CDR2 reads YYEKEE (reference sequence). The V segment lost 3 bases and the J segment 3 bases; nucleotides outside the gene matches: 11. The length of the CDR3 is 17 residues. CDR3 sequence reads: CASSSQEGTGVEETQYF. The CDR3 DNA reads TGTGCCAGCAGCTCTCAAGAGGGGACAGGGGTAGAAGAGACCCAGTACTTC.

This clone is a singleton in its sample. At one of its ends the junction is not consistent with the germline gene, which may arise from a read error. The V call is TRBV7-7, the J call TRBJ2-1; 10 bases agree with TRBD2. Germline assignment: CDR1 SSHAT and CDR2 FNYEAQ (reference sequence). The CDR3 contains 18 residues. CDR3: CASSLALPLAGVYNEQFF. In DNA, the CDR3 is TGTGCTAGCAGCTTAGCCCTACCTCTAGCGGGAGTCTACAATGAGCAGTTCTTC.

This chain joins TRBV6-5 and TRBJ2-1; 7 bases fit TRBD2. Germline values: CDR1 MNHEY, CDR2 SVGAGI. V was pared by 6 bases and J by 0 bases, with 5 bases of the junction left unmatched. The CDR3 runs 15 residues. CDR3 DNA: TGTGCCAGCAGGGGAGCGGGGAGCTCCTACAATGAGCAGTTCTTC. The encoded protein is CASRGAGSSYNEQFF.

The CDR3 sequence: CASSLATGAGRTEAFF. CDR3 DNA sequence: TGCGCCAGCAGCTTGGCCACTGGGGCAGGTCGAACTGAAGCTTTCTTT. The chain uses TRBV5-1 and TRBJ1-1; D perhaps matches TRBD1 (5 bases). CDR3 size: 16 residues. CDR1 SGHRS and CDR2 YFSETQ come from the germline V gene. V was shortened by 0 bases and J by 5 bases, with 17 bases between the two germline ends. The full variable domain, in which reference TRBV5-1 and TRBJ1-1 provide the parts outside the CDR3, is KAGVTQTPRYLIKTRGQQVTLSCSPISGHRSVSWYQQTPGQGLQFLFEYFSETQRNKGNFPGRFSGRQFSNSRSEMNVSTLELGDSALYLCASSLATGAGRTEAFFGQGTRLTVV.